This T cell receptor (beta chain) was recorded in a study of regulatory T cells in long-lasting Graves disease. Germline values: CDR1 LGHDT, CDR2 YNNKEL (reference sequence). V lost 1 base and J lost 5, with 11 bases in between. The CDR3 consists of 14 residues. Construction of the TCR beta libraries employed iRepertoire HTBI primers in conjunction with Arm-PCR of CDR3 regions. From the multiplex PCR reads, TCRdb called clonotypes with MiXCR, one entry per CDR3 protein. The sample has hundreds of thousands of distinct CDR3 sequences; 13% are singletons. This clonotype has only a few counts. Time point reported: newly diagnosed GD, antithyroid drugs for less than 3 months. RNA isolated from PBMCs was used to make the TCR library. In addition, the sample was reused for a study of T cells in Graves' hyperthyroidism and ophthalmopathy. That publication notes: Blood also held most thyroid clonotypes expanded beyond 0.001.

This clonotype was obtained from a man aged 25 to 40 with Graves disease. The rearrangement links TRBV3-1 to TRBJ2-5, with D unresolved. Sample: peripheral blood mononuclear cells (PBMCs), taken at new diagnosis, from a patient treated with antithyroid drugs. CDR3 residues: CASSQASSPETQYF. CDR3 nucleotide sequence: TGTGCCAGCAGCCAAGCAAGCTCCCCGGAGACCCAGTACTTC.